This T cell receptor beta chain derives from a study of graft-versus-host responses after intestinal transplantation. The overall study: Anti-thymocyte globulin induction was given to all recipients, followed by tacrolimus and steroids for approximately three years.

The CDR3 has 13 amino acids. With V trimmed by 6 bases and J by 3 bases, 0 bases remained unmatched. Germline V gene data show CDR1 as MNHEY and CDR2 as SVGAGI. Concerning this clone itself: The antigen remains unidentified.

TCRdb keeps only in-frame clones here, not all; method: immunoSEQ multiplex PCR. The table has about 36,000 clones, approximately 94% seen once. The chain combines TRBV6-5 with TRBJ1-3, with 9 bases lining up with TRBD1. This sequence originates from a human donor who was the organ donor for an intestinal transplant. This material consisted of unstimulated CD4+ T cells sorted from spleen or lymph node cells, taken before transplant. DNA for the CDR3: TGTGCCAGCAGGGACAGGGGTGGAAACACCATATATTTT. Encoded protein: CASRDRGGNTIYF.